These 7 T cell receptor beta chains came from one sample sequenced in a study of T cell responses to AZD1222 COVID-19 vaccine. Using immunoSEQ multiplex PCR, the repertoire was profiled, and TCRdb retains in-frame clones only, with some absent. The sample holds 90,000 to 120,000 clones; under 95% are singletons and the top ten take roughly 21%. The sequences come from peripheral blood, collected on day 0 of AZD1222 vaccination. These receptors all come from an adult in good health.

The CDR3 loop is CASSLRVDAEAFF. CDR3 nucleotide sequence: TGTGCCAGCAGTTTACGAGTAGACGCTGAAGCTTTCTTT. The chain couples TRBV6-2 or TRBV6-3 to TRBJ1-1; unclear D gene. V was pared by 4 bases and J by 6 bases, with 12 bases between. The V gene's germline CDR1 is MNHEY and CDR2 SVGEGT. The CDR3 sequence is 13 residues long.

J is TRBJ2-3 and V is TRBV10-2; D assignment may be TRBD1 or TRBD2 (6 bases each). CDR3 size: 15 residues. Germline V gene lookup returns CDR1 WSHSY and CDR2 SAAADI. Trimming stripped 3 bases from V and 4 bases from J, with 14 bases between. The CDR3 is CASSDFRGAADTQYF. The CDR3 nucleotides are TGCGCCAGCAGTGACTTTAGGGGGGCCGCAGATACGCAGTATTTT.

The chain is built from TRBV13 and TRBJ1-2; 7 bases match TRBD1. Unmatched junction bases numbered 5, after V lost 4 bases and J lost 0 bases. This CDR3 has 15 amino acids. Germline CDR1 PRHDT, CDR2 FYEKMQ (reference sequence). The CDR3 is CASSSTGTANYGYTF. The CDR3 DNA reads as TGTGCCAGCAGCTCCACCGGGACAGCTAACTATGGCTACACCTTC. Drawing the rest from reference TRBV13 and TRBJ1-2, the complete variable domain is AAGVIQSPRHLIKEKRETATLKCYPIPRHDTVYWYQQGPGQDPQFLISFYEKMQSDKGSIPDRFSAQQFSDYHSELNMSSLELGDSALYFCASSSTGTANYGYTFGSGTRLTVV.

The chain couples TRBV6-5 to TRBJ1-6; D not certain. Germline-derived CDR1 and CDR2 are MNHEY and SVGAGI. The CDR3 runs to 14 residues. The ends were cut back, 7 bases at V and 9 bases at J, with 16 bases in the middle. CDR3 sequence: CASTKKFRGSPLHF. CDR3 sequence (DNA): TGTGCCAGCACAAAGAAATTTCGGGGTTCACCCCTCCACTTT.

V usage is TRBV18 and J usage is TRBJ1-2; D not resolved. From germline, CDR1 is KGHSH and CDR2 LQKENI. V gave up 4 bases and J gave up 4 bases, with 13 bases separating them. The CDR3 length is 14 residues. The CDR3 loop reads CASSQGHISYGYTF. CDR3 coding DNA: TGTGCCAGCTCACAGGGCCATATTAGCTATGGCTACACCTTC.

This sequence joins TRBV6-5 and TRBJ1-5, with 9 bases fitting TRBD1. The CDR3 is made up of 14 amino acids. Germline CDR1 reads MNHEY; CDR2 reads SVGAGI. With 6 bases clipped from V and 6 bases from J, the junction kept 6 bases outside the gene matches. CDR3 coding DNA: TGTGCCAGCAGCTATCAACAGGGGGCTCAGCCCCAGCATTTT. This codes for CASSYQQGAQPQHF.

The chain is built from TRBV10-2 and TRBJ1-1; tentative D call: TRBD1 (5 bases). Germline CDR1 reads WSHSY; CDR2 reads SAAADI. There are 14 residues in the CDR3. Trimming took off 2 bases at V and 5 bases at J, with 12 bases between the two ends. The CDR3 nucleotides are TGCGCCAGCAGTGAGAGATCGGGGGATACTGAAGCTTTCTTT. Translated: CASSERSGDTEAFF.